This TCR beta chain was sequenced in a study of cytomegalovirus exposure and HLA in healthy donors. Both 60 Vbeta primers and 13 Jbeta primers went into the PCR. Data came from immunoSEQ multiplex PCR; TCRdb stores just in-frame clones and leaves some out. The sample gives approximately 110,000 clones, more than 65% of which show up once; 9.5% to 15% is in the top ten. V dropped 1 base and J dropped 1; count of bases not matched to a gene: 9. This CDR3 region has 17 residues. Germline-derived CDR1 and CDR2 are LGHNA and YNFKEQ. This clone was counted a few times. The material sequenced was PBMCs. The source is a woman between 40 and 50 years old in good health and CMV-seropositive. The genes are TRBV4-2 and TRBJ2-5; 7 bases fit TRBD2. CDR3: CASSQARASGFQETQYF. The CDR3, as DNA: TGTGCCAGCAGCCAAGCTCGGGCTAGCGGATTCCAAGAGACCCAGTACTTC.